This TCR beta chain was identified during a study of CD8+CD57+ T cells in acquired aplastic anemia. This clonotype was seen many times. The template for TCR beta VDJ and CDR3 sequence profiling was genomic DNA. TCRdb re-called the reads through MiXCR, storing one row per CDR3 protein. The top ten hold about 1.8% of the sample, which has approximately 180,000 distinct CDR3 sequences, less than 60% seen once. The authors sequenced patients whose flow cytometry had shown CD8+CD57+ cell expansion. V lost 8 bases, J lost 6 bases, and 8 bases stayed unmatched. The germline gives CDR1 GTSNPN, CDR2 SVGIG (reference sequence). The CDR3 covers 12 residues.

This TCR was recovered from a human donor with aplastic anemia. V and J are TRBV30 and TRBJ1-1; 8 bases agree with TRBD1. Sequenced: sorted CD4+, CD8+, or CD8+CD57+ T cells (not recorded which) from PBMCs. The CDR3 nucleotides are TGTGCCCTCCTGGGACAGGACGCTGAAGCTTTCTTT. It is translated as CALLGQDAEAFF.